This TCR beta chain emerged from a study of blood T cell repertoires in COVID-19. Profiling relied on immunoSEQ multiplex PCR, and the TCRdb table lists in-frame clones only, not all of them. The sample yields a few hundred thousand clones, more than 80% seen once. From germline, CDR1 is GTSNPN and CDR2 SVGIG (reference sequence). V lost 3 bases to trimming and J lost 7 bases; unmatched junction nucleotides: 5. CDR3 length equals 12 residues. J is TRBJ2-5 and V is TRBV30, with TRBD2 matching over 7 bases. The TCR comes from a woman aged 30 to 39 with active or convalescent COVID-19. Input material: peripheral blood. The CDR3 spells CAWSIGGGTQYF. The CDR3 nucleotides are TGTGCCTGGAGCATAGGCGGGGGGACCCAGTACTTC.